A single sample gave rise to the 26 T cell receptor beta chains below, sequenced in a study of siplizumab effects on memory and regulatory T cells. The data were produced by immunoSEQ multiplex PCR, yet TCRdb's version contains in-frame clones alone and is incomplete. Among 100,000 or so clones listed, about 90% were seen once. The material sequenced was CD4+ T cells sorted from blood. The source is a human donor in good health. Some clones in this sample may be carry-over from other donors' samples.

The CDR3 protein is CASSKEADTQYF. The CDR3 region has the DNA TGTGCCAGCTCAAAGGAGGCGGATACGCAGTATTTT. The rearrangement joins TRBV11-3 to TRBJ2-3; maybe TRBD2 (5 bases). Trimming stripped 8 bases from V and 6 bases from J, with 12 bases between. Germline V gives CDR1 SGHNT, CDR2 YENEEA. CDR3 size: 12 residues.

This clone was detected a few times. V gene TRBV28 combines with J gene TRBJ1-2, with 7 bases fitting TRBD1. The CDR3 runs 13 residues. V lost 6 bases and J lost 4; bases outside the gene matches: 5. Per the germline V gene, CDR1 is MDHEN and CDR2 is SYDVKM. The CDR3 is CASRGQSAYGYTF. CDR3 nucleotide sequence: TGTGCCAGCAGGGGACAGAGCGCCTATGGCTACACCTTC.

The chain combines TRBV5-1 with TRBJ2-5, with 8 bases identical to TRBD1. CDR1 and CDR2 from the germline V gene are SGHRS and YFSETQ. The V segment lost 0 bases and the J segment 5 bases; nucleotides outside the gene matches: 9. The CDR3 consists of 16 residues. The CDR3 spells CASSLGQGSLAETQYF. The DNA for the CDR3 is TGCGCCAGCAGCTTGGGACAGGGGAGTTTAGCGGAGACCCAGTACTTC.

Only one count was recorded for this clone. The CDR3 DNA reads as TGCGCCAGCAGCTTGGCCGGGGCGGGAGGGCCGGGCATTCAGTACTTC. Translation gives CASSLAGAGGPGIQYF. The chain recombines TRBV5-1 with TRBJ2-4; 9 bases map to TRBD2. Per germline, CDR1 SGHRS and CDR2 YFSETQ. The CDR3 length is 16 residues. With V trimmed by 0 bases and J by 9 bases, 10 bases remained unmatched.

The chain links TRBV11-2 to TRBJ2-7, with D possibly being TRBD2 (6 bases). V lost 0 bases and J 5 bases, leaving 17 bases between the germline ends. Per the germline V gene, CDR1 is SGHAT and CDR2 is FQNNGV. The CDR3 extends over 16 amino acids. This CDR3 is CASSLDLGTRRHEQYF. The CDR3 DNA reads TGTGCCAGCAGCTTAGATCTTGGGACTCGCCGCCACGAGCAGTACTTC.

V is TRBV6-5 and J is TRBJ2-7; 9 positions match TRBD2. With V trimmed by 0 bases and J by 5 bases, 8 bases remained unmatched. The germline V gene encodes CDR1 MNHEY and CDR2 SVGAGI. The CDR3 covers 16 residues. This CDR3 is CASSYSHPGLADEQYF. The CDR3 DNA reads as TGTGCCAGCAGTTACTCGCACCCGGGACTAGCAGACGAGCAGTACTTC.

In DNA, the CDR3 is TGTGCCAGCAGCCAGGTTTTGGGAGCGGGAAAGGAGCAGTACTTC. Translating gives CASSQVLGAGKEQYF. The chain joins TRBV14 to TRBJ2-7; 7 bases are a match to TRBD2. V lost 3 bases and J lost 7; bases outside the gene matches: 12. The CDR3 is made up of 15 amino acids. Germline values: CDR1 SGHDN, CDR2 FVKESK.

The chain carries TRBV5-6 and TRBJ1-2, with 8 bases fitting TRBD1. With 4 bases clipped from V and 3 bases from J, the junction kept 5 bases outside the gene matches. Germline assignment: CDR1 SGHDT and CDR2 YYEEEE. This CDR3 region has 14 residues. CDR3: CASSRDRNDYGYTF. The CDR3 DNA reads TGTGCCAGCAGCCGGGACAGGAATGACTATGGCTACACCTTC.

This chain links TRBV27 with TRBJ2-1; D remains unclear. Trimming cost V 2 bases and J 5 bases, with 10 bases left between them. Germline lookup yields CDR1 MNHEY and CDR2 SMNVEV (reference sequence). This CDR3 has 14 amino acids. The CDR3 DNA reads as TGTGCCAGCAGTTTACGGCTACAAAACAATGAGCAGTTCTTC. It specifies CASSLRLQNNEQFF.

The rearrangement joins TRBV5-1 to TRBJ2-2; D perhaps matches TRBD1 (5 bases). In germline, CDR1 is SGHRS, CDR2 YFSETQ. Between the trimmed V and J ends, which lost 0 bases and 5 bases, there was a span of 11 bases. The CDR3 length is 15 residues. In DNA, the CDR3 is TGCGCCAGCAGCTTGGACAGGTTACGAACCGGGGAGCTGTTTTTT. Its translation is CASSLDRLRTGELFF.

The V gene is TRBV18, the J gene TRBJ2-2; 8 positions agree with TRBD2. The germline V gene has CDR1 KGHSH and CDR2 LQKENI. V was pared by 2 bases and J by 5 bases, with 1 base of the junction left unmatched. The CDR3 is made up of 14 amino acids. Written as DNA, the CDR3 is TGTGCCAGCTCACCAGGACTAGCTACCGGGGAGCTGTTTTTT. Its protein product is CASSPGLATGELFF.

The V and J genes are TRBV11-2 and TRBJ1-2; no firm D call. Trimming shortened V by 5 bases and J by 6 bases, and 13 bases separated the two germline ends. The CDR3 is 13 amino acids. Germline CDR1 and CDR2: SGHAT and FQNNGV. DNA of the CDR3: TGTGCCAGCAGCGGCCGTTTCGGGGATGGCTACACCTTC. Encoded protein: CASSGRFGDGYTF.

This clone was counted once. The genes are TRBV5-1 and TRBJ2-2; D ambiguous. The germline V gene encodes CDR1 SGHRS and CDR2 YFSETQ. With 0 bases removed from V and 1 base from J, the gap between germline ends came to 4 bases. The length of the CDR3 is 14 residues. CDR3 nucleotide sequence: TGCGCCAGCAGCTTGGATAAGAACACCGGGGAGCTGTTTTTT. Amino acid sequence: CASSLDKNTGELFF.

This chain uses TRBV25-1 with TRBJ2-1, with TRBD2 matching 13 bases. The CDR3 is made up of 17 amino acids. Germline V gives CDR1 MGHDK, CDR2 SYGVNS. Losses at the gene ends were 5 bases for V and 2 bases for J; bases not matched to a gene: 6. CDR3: CASSLRLAGGTYNEQFF. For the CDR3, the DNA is TGTGCCAGCAGTCTACGACTAGCGGGAGGTACCTACAATGAGCAGTTCTTC.

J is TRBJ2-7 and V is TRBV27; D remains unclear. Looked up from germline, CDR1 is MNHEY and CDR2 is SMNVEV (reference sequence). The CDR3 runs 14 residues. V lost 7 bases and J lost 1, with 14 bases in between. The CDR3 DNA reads TGTGCCAGCATGAGGAGAACTTCTTCCTACGAGCAGTACTTC. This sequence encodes CASMRRTSSYEQYF.

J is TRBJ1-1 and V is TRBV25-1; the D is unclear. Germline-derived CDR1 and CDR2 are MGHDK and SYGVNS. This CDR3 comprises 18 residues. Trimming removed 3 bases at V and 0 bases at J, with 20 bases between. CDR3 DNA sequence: TGTGCCAGCAGTGACACTAGGTCCGGGTCCTACATGAACACTGAAGCTTTCTTT. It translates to CASSDTRSGSYMNTEAFF.

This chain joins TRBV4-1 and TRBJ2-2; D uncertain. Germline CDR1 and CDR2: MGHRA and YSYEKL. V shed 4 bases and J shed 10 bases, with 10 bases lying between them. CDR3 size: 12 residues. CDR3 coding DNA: TGCGCCAGCAGCCTGCCGTACGAGGAGCTGTTTTTT. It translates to CASSLPYEELFF.

The CDR3 protein is CARSRTSGKGEQYF. The CDR3 DNA reads TGTGCCAGAAGCCGGACTAGCGGGAAGGGCGAGCAGTACTTC. V gene TRBV5-3 combines with J gene TRBJ2-7; 12 bases map to TRBD2. TRBV5-3 is labeled an ORF, and its function is uncertain. The CDR3 contains 14 residues. The ends lost 4 bases at V and 6 bases at J; junction bases unmatched: 5.

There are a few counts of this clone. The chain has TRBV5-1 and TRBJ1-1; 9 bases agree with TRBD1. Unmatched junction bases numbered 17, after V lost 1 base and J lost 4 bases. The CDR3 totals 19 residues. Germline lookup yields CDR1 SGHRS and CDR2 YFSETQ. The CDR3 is CASSLMFLRQGGRFTEAFF. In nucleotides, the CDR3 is TGCGCCAGCAGCTTGATGTTTCTCCGACAGGGGGGGAGGTTCACTGAAGCTTTCTTT.

For the CDR3, the DNA is TGTGCCAGCAGCTCCGGGACAGGGGGCCTTGGAAATCAGCCCCAGCATTTT. Translated: CASSSGTGGLGNQPQHF. The gene calls are TRBV5-4 and TRBJ1-5, with TRBD1 matching 12 bases. The CDR3 extends over 17 amino acids. Germline V CDR1 and CDR2: SGHNT, YYREEE (reference sequence). V shed 3 bases and J 4 bases; nucleotides not matched to a gene: 8.

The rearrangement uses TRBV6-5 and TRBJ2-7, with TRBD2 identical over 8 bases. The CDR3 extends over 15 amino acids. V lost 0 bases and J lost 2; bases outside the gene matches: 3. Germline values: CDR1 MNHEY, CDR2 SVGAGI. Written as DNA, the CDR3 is TGTGCCAGCAGTTACTCGAGTAGCGGGACCTACGAGCAGTACTTC. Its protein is CASSYSSSGTYEQYF.

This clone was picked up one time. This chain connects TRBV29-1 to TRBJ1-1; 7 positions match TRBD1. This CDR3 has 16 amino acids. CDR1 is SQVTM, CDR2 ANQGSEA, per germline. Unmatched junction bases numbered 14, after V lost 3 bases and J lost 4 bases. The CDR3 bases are TGCAGCGTTGATTTCAGGGGGGGGGTTTTTGGCACTGAAGCTTTCTTT. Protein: CSVDFRGGVFGTEAFF.

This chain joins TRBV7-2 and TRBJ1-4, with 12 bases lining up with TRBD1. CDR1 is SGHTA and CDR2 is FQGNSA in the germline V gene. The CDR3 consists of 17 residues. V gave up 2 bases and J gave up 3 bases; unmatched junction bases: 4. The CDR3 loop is CASSLRDRGQSNEKLFF. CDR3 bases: TGTGCCAGCAGCTTAAGGGACAGGGGGCAATCTAATGAAAAACTGTTTTTT.

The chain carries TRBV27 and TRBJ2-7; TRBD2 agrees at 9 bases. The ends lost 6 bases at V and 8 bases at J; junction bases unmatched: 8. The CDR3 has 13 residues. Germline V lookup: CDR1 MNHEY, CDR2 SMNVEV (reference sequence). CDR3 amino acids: CASRGLAGSKQYF. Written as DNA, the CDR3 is TGTGCCAGCAGGGGGCTAGCGGGGAGTAAGCAGTACTTC.

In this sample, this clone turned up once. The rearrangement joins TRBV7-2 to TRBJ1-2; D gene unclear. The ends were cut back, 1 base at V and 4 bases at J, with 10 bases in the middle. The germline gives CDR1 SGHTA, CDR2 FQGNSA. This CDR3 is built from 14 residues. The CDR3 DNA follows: TGTGCCAGCAGCTTAGGTAGGAGTTCCTATGGCTACACCTTC. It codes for CASSLGRSSYGYTF.

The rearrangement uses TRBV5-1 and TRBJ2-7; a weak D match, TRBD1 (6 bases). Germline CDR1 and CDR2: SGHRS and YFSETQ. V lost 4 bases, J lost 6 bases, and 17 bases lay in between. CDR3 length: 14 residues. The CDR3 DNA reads TGCGCCAGCAGCCCCAGACAGGCTCAGGGCGAGCAGTACTTC. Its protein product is CASSPRQAQGEQYF.